This is a list of T cell receptor beta chains from one sample in a study of CD8 T cells in Susac syndrome. TCRdb reanalysed the immunoSEQ multiplex PCR reads using MiXCR and keeps one entry per CDR3 protein. The sample carries about 140,000 distinct CDR3 sequences, approximately 95% recorded once. The material sequenced was CD4+ T cells from PBMCs. These TCRs come from a human donor with Susac syndrome. The CDR3 runs from the conserved cysteine through the conserved F or W.

j_call v_call cdr3_aa
TRBJ2-1 TRBV20-1 CSARLSRQFF
TRBJ1-6 TRBV3-1 CASSEPGQGTPLHF
TRBJ2-1 TRBV19 CASSIGYTSPVDEQFF
TRBJ1-1 TRBV12-5 CASGLVQANTEAFF
TRBJ2-5 TRBV4-2 CASSLTGTDYEETQYF
TRBJ1-1 TRBV30 CAWSVQGNTEAFF
TRBJ1-2 TRBV5-6 CASSLGPVEGGYTF
TRBJ2-2 TRBV2 CASDQGVLSGGPGELFF
TRBJ2-1 TRBV12-3/TRBV12-4 CASSLASGKKIEQFF
TRBJ1-2 TRBV2 CASVTGESGGYTF
TRBJ1-2 TRBV25-1 CASSDGLLYGYTF
TRBJ2-7 TRBV28 CASSLPGSGHSYEQYF
TRBJ2-2 TRBV5-1 CACGTSVDTGELFF